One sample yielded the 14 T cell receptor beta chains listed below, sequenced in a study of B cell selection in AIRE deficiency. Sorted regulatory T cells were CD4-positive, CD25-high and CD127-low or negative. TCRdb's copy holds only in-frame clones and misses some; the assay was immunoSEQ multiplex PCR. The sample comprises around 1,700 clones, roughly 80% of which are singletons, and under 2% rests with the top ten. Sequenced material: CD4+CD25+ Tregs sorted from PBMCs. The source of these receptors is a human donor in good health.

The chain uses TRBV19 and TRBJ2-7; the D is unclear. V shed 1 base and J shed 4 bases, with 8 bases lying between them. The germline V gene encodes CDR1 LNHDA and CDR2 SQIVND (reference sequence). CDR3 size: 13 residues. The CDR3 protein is CASSIVRSYEQYF. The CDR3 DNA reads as TGTGCCAGTAGTATAGTAAGGAGTTACGAGCAGTACTTC.

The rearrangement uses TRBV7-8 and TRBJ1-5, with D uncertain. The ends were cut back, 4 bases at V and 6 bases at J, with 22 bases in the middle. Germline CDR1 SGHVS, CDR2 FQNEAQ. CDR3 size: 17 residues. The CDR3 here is CASSSRPGMTTPQPQHF. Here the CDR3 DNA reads TGTGCCAGCAGCTCAAGACCGGGGATGACAACTCCTCAGCCCCAGCATTTT. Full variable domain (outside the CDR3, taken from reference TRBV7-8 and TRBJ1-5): GAGVSQSPRYKVAKRGQDVALRCDPISGHVSLFWYQQALGQGPEFLTYFQNEAQLDKSGLPSDRFFAERPEGSVSTLKIQRTQQEDSAVYLCASSSRPGMTTPQPQHFGDGTRLSIL.

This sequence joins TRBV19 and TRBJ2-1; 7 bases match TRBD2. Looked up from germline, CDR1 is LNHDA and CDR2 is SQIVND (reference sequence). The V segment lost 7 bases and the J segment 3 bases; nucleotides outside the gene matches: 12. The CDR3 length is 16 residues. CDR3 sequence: CASNSRTGGVYNEQFF. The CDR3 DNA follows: TGTGCCAGTAATTCCCGGACGGGAGGCGTCTACAATGAGCAGTTCTTC.

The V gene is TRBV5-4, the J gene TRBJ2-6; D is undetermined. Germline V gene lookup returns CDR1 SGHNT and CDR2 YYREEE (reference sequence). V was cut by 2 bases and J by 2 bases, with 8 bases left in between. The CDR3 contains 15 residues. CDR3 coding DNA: TGTGCCAGCAGCTTAAGAGTGGCTGGGGCCAACGTCCTGACTTTC. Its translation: CASSLRVAGANVLTF. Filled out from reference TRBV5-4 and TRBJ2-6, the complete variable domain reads ETGVTQSPTHLIKTRGQQVTLRCSSQSGHNTVSWYQQALGQGPQFIFQYYREEENGRGNFPPRFSGLQFPNYSSELNVNALELDDSALYLCASSLRVAGANVLTFGAGSRLTVL.

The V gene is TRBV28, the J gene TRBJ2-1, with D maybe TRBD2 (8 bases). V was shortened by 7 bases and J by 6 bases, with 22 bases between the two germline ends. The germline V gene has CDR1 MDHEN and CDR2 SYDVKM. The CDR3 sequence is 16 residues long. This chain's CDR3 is CASTYRGLVLTNEQFF. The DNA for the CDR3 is TGTGCCAGCACCTACAGGGGACTAGTTTTAACCAATGAGCAGTTCTTC.

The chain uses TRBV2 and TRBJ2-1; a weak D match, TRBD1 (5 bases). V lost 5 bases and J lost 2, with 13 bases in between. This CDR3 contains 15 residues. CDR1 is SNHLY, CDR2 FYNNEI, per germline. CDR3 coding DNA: TGTGCCAGCAGTACGCAGGGATTCACCTACAATGAGCAGTTCTTC. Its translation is CASSTQGFTYNEQFF. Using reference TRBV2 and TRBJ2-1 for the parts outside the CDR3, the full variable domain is EPEVTQTPSHQVTQMGQEVILRCVPISNHLYFYWYRQILGQKVEFLVSFYNNEISEKSEIFDDQFSVERPDGSNFTLKIRSTKLEDSAMYFCASSTQGFTYNEQFFGPGTRLTVL.

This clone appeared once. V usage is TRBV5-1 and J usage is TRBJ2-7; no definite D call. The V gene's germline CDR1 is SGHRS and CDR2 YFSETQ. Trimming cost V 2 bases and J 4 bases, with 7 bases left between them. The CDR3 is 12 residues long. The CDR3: CASSLPGYEQYF. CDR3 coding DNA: TGCGCCAGCAGCTTACCCGGATACGAGCAGTACTTC.

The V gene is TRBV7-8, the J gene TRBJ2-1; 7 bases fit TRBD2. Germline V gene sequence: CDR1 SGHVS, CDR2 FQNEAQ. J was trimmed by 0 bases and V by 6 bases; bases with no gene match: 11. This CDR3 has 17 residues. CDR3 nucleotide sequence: TGTGCCAGCAGGTTGGGCGGAGCGGGGTCCTCCTACAATGAGCAGTTCTTC. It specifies CASRLGGAGSSYNEQFF.

CDR3 residues: CSVVRVGGQFF. The CDR3 DNA sequence: TGCAGCGTTGTACGGGTAGGTGGGCAGTTCTTC. The rearrangement joins TRBV29-1 to TRBJ2-1, with unresolved D. Trimming took off 4 bases at V and 12 bases at J, with 13 bases between the two ends. The germline gives CDR1 SQVTM, CDR2 ANQGSEA. The CDR3 totals 11 residues.

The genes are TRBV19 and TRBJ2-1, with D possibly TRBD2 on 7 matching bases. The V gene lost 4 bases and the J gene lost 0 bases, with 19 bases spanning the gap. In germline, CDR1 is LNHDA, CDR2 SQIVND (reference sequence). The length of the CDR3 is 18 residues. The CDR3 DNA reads TGTGCCAGTAGTACCCCCAGGGGAGGGACTACCTCCTACAATGAGCAGTTCTTC. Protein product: CASSTPRGGTTSYNEQFF.

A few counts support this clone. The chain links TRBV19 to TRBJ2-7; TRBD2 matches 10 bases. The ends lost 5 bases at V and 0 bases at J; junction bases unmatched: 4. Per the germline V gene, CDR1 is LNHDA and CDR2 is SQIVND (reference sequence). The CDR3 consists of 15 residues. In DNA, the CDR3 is TGTGCCAGTAGTCCCTGGACTAGCGGCTCCTACGAGCAGTACTTC. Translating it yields CASSPWTSGSYEQYF.

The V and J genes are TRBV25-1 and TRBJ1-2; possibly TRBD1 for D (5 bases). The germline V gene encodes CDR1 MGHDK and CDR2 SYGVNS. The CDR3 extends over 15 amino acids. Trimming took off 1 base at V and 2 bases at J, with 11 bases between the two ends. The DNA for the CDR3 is TGTGCCAGCAGTGAATCAGGGAACCCCAACTATGGCTACACCTTC. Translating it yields CASSESGNPNYGYTF.

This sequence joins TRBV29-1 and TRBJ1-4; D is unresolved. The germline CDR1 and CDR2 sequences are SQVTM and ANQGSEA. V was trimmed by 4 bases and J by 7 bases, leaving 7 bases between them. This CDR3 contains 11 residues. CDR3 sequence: CSVAVLEKLFF. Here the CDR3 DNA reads TGCAGCGTTGCGGTACTTGAAAAACTGTTTTTT.

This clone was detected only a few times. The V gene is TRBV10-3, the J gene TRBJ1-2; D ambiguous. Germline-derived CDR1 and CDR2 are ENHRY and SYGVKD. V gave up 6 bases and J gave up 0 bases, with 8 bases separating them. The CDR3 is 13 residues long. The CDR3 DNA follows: TGTGCCATCAGGGAGGGAGCTAACTATGGCTACACCTTC. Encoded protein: CAIREGANYGYTF.